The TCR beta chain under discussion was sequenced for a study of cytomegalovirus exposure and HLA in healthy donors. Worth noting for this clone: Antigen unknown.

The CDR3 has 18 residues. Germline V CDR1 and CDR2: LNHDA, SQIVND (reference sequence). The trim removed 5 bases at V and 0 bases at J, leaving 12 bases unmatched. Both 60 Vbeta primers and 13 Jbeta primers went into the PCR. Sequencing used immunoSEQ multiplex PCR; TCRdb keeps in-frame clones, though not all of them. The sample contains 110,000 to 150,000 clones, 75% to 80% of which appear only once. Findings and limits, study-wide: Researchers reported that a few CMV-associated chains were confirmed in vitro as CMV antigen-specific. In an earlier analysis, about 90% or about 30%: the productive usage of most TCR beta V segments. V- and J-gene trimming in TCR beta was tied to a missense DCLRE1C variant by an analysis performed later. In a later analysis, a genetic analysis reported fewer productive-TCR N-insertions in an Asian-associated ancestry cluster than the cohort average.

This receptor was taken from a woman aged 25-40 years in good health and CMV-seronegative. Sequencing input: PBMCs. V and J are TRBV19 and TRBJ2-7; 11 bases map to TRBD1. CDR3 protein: CASSARDRGSYLSYEQYF. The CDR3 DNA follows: TGTGCCAGTAGTGCCCGGGACAGGGGGTCGTACCTCTCCTACGAGCAGTACTTC.